This T cell receptor beta chain was profiled in a study of CD8 T cells in Susac syndrome. Reverse transcription used about 0.45 to 1 ug RNA and random hexamers. Using its own MiXCR run on the immunoSEQ multiplex PCR reads, TCRdb lists one record per CDR3 protein. The table lists 150,000 to 200,000 distinct CDR3 sequences, about 94% of them singletons. There are 13 residues in the CDR3. CDR1 and CDR2 (germline): DFQATT, SNEGSKA (reference sequence). J was trimmed by 9 bases and V by 6 bases; bases with no gene match: 11. The CD8+ and CD4+ T cells were isolated magnetically using a negative isolation approach, whereas the TEMRA cells were enriched by FACS.

This receptor was identified in a human donor in good health. The J gene is TRBJ2-5, the V gene TRBV20-1; TRBD2 matches at 9 bases. The material sequenced was CD4+ T cells from PBMCs. Here the CDR3 reads CSAPLAGRGAQYF. Here the CDR3 DNA reads TGCAGTGCGCCACTAGCGGGCCGTGGGGCCCAGTACTTC.